The 7 T cell receptor beta chains in this list originate from one sample, sequenced in a study of shared clonotypes between healthy human individuals. Clones were read by immunoSEQ multiplex PCR, and TCRdb kept only the in-frame ones, dropping some. The table shows approximately 2.1 million clones, with over 90% occurring only once. The sample comprised naive CD4+ T cells from PBMCs. The sample's subset: CD45RA+ positively selected. The source is a man between 18 and 35 years old in good health. Some clones in this sample may be carry-over from other donors' samples.

This clone occurred once. The chain combines TRBV6-5 with TRBJ2-7; 12 bases map to TRBD2. Germline V CDR1 and CDR2: MNHEY, SVGAGI. The CDR3 loop spans 14 amino acids. The J segment lost 6 bases and the V segment lost 6 bases, leaving 6 bases of the junction unmatched. CDR3 sequence (DNA): TGTGCCAGCAGACCTAGCGGGAGGGCCTTCGAGCAGTACTTC. Encoded protein: CASRPSGRAFEQYF.

This clone was picked up one time. This rearrangement joins TRBV10-3 to TRBJ2-7; 8 nucleotides agree with TRBD1. The CDR3 extends over 17 amino acids. Germline V gives CDR1 ENHRY, CDR2 SYGVKD. After removal of 3 bases from V and 2 bases from J, the junction contained 12 bases not matched to a gene. As DNA, the CDR3 is TGTGCCATCAGTGACGCCTTCGACAGGGGAAGAGCCTACGAGCAGTACTTC. Protein product: CAISDAFDRGRAYEQYF.

V usage is TRBV28 and J usage is TRBJ1-5; D gene unclear. V was pared by 7 bases and J by 7 bases, with 17 bases between. The CDR3 covers 14 residues. In germline, CDR1 is MDHEN, CDR2 SYDVKM. In nucleotides, the CDR3 is TGTGCCAGCACCCCTGCAGACGGGAGGCAGCCCCAGCATTTT. Amino acid sequence: CASTPADGRQPQHF. The entire variable domain, with the rest obtained from reference TRBV28 and TRBJ1-5, is as follows: DVKVTQSSRYLVKRTGEKVFLECVQDMDHENMFWYRQDPGLGLRLIYFSYDVKMKEKGDIPEGYSVSREKKERFSLILESASTNQTSMYLCASTPADGRQPQHFGDGTRLSIL.

CDR3 sequence reads: CASVPGLNYGYTF. The CDR3 nucleotides read TGTGCCAGCGTGCCTGGGCTAAACTATGGCTACACCTTC. The genes are TRBV2 and TRBJ1-2; D is undetermined. The CDR3 has 13 amino acids. Looked up from germline, CDR1 is SNHLY and CDR2 is FYNNEI. Trimming removed 8 bases at V and 2 bases at J, with 12 bases between.

A single count supports this clone. Other DNA sequences of this sample code for an identical CDR3. The chain has TRBV5-1 and TRBJ2-3; 10 nucleotides line up with TRBD2. This CDR3 region has 15 residues. V shed 0 bases and J 6 bases; nucleotides not matched to a gene: 4. Looked up from germline, CDR1 is SGHRS and CDR2 is YFSETQ. Here the CDR3 reads CASSLGLAGPDTQYF. CDR3 nucleotides: TGCGCCAGCAGCTTGGGACTAGCGGGCCCCGATACGCAGTATTTT.

The rearrangement joins TRBV25-1 to TRBJ2-1; D remains ambiguous. The V end was cut by 2 bases, the J end by 0 bases, with 8 bases between. The CDR3 totals 15 residues. Germline assignment: CDR1 MGHDK and CDR2 SYGVNS. The CDR3 nucleotides read TGTGCCAGCAGTGAAGGTCAGAGCTCCTACAATGAGCAGTTCTTC. Its translation: CASSEGQSSYNEQFF. The variable domain in full, completed from reference TRBV25-1 and TRBJ2-1, reads EADIYQTPRYLVIGTGKKITLECSQTMGHDKMYWYQQDPGMELHLIHYSYGVNSTEKGDLSSESTVSRIRTEHFPLTLESARPSHTSQYLCASSEGQSSYNEQFFGPGTRLTVL.

DNA for the CDR3: TGTGCCAGCAGTGGGACCAACCAAGAGACCCAGTACTTC. Encoded protein: CASSGTNQETQYF. The J gene is TRBJ2-5, the V gene TRBV2; D call uncertain. This CDR3 region has 13 residues. Trimming removed 4 bases at V and 0 bases at J, with 6 bases between. From germline, CDR1 is SNHLY and CDR2 FYNNEI.